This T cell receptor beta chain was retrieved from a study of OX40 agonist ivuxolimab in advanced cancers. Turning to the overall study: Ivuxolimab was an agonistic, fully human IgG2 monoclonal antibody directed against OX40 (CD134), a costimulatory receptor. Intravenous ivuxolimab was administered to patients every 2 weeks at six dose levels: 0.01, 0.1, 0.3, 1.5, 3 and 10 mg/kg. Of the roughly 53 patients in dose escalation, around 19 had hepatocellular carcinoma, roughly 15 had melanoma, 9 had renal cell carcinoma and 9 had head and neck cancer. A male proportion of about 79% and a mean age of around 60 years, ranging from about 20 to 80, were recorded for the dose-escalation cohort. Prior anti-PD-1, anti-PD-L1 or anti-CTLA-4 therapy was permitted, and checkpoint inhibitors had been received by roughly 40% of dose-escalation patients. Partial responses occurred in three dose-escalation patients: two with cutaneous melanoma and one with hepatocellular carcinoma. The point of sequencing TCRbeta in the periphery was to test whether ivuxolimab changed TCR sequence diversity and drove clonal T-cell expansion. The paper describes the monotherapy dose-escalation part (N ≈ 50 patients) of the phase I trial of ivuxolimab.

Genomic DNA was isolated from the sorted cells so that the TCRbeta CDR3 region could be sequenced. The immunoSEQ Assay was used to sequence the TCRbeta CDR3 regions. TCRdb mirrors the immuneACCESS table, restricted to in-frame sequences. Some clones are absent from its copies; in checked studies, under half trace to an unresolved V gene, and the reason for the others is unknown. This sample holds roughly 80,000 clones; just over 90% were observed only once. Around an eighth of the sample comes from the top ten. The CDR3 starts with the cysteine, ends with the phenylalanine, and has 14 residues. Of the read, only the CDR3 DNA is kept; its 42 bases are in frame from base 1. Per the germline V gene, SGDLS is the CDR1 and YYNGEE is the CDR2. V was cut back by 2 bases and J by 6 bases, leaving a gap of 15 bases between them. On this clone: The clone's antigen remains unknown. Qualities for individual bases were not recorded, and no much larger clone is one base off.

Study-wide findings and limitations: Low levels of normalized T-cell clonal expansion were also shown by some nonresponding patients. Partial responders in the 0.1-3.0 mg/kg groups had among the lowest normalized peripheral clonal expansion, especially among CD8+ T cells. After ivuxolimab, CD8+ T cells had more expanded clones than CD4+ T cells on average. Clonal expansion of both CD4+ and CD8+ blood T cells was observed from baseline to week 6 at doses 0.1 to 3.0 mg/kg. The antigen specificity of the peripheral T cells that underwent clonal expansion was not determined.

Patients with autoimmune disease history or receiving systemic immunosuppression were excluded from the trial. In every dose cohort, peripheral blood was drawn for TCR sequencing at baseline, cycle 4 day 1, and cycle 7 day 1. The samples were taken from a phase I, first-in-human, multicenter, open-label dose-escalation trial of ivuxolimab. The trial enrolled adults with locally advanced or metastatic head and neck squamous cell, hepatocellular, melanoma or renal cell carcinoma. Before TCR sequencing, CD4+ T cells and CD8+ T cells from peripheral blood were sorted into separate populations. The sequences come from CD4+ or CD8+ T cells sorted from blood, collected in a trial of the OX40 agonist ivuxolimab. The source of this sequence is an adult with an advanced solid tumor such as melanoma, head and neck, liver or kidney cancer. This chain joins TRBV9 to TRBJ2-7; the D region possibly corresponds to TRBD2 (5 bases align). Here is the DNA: TGTGCCAGCAGCGTGGGTGATAGCGTGGGCGAGCAGTACTTC. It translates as CASSVGDSVGEQYF.